Included here is one T cell receptor beta chain sequence, with context. The antigen is unknown. Method: immunoSEQ multiplex PCR; TCRdb's copy keeps in-frame clones and lacks some. The table includes about 98,000 clones, around 85% detected once. The data stem from a study of cytomegalovirus exposure and HLA in healthy donors. On the study more broadly: Both the approximately 130 validation repertoires and the approximately 700 first-cohort repertoires used the same platform, as reported by a later analysis. Study-level results: Among the CMV-associated chains, a few were confirmed in vitro as specific for CMV antigens. The listing of roughly 160 TCR beta chains classed them as cytomegalovirus-associated.

The CDR3 contains 12 residues. V dropped 2 bases and J dropped 6 bases, with 9 bases sitting between them. CDR1 is SGHKS and CDR2 is YYEKEE in the germline V gene (reference sequence). This TCR derives from a woman aged 25-40 years in good health and CMV-seronegative. Sequenced: PBMCs. The chain couples TRBV5-5 to TRBJ2-7, with D hard to call. DNA for the CDR3: TGTGCCAGCAGCTTCCCCGGTGGCGAGCAGTACTTC. Translation: CASSFPGGEQYF.